A single sample gave rise to the 23 T cell receptor beta chains below, sequenced in a study of cytomegalovirus exposure and HLA in healthy donors. The PCR contained 60 Vbeta and 13 Jbeta primers. The repertoire was sequenced with immunoSEQ multiplex PCR; TCRdb's copy has only in-frame clones and lacks some. The table has some 130,000 clones, 55% to 75% seen once. Sequencing was carried out using PBMCs. The receptor source for this set is a man between 25 and 39 years old in good health and CMV-seropositive.

The V gene is TRBV5-6, the J gene TRBJ2-3; D not resolved. The CDR3 is 11 amino acids. Germline V gives CDR1 SGHDT, CDR2 YYEEEE. Trimming took 3 bases from V and 4 from J, leaving 3 bases between them. The CDR3 bases are TGTGCCAGCAGCTACTCAGATACGCAGTATTTT. It specifies CASSYSDTQYF.

The rearrangement uses TRBV7-6 and TRBJ1-6; the D gene is possibly TRBD1 (6 bases). Trimming stripped 1 base from V and 9 bases from J, with 10 bases between. Germline V lookup: CDR1 SGHVS, CDR2 FNYEAQ. The CDR3 runs to 14 residues. CDR3 sequence reads: CASSLGRGVSPLHF. Written as DNA, the CDR3 is TGTGCCAGCAGCTTAGGCAGGGGAGTTTCACCCCTCCACTTT.

The V and J genes are TRBV19 and TRBJ2-3; D unclear. The germline CDR1 and CDR2 sequences are LNHDA and SQIVND (reference sequence). V was pared by 6 bases and J by 3 bases, with 19 bases between. CDR3 length equals 16 residues. In nucleotides, the CDR3 is TGTGCCAGTAGCCCGCACAGCTACCAAATTACAGATACGCAGTATTTT. It encodes CASSPHSYQITDTQYF.

V and J are TRBV7-2 and TRBJ2-5; D perhaps matches TRBD1 (7 bases). The CDR3 is 15 amino acids. Per germline, CDR1 SGHTA and CDR2 FQGNSA. Trimming cost V 4 bases and J 5 bases, with 17 bases left between them. The CDR3 loop reads CASSSRLTGRETQYF. The CDR3 region has the DNA TGTGCCAGCAGCTCCCGTCTGACAGGGAGGGAGACCCAGTACTTC.

The gene calls are TRBV10-3 and TRBJ2-3, with 15 bases lining up with TRBD2. V was clipped by 6 bases and J by 6 bases; unmatched bases: 16. This CDR3 has 19 amino acids. Germline V gives CDR1 ENHRY, CDR2 SYGVKD. CDR3 nucleotides: TGTGCCATCAGGGACCCTCCAGGACTAGCGGGAGGGCTGGGCGATACGCAGTATTTT. Translating it yields CAIRDPPGLAGGLGDTQYF.

The chain joins TRBV7-9 to TRBJ1-2, with 7 bases aligning to TRBD1. Per germline, CDR1 SEHNR and CDR2 FQNEAQ (reference sequence). The CDR3 has 17 residues. V shed 0 bases, J shed 7 bases, and the junction held 14 bases outside the gene matches. The CDR3: CASSLAGGTVGLVGYTF. Here the CDR3 DNA reads TGTGCCAGCAGCTTAGCAGGGGGCACCGTTGGTTTGGTTGGCTACACCTTC.

The chain is built from TRBV9 and TRBJ2-3; D might be TRBD2 (5 bases). Germline loops: CDR1 SGDLS, CDR2 YYNGEE. The CDR3 contains 17 residues. V lost 4 bases, J lost 3 bases, and 21 bases lay in between. The CDR3 protein is CASSITSGNGRTDTQYF. CDR3 nucleotide sequence: TGTGCCAGCAGCATCACATCCGGGAACGGTCGGACAGATACGCAGTATTTT.

This chain joins TRBV5-4 and TRBJ2-7; 8 bases match TRBD2. CDR3 length: 16 amino acids. V was clipped by 1 base and J by 6 bases; unmatched bases: 12. CDR1 and CDR2 from the germline V gene are SGHNT and YYREEE (reference sequence). In DNA form, the CDR3 reads TGTGCCAGCAGCTTGTTTGGCCGGGAGGGCCTGTCCGAGCAGTACTTC. The encoded protein is CASSLFGREGLSEQYF.

V gene TRBV4-1 combines with J gene TRBJ2-1, with D unresolved. This CDR3 region has 16 residues. V dropped 3 bases and J dropped 3 bases, with 15 bases sitting between them. The germline CDR1 and CDR2 sequences are MGHRA and YSYEKL. CDR3 protein: CASSHELYFGYNEQFF. CDR3 nucleotides: TGCGCCAGCAGCCATGAACTATACTTCGGCTACAATGAGCAGTTCTTC.

The chain links TRBV19 to TRBJ2-7, with TRBD2 identical over 12 bases. Germline V gene sequence: CDR1 LNHDA, CDR2 SQIVND (reference sequence). Trimming removed 5 bases from V and 3 bases from J; junction bases left unmatched: 5. The CDR3 contains 15 residues. CDR3 protein: CASSGGLAGLYEQYF. The CDR3 DNA reads TGTGCCAGTAGTGGTGGACTAGCGGGACTCTACGAGCAGTACTTC.

This clone was observed a few times. The chain carries TRBV2 and TRBJ1-1; D may be TRBD1 (5 bases). The ends were cut back, 7 bases at V and 0 bases at J, with 9 bases in the middle. Germline CDR1 is SNHLY and CDR2 is FYNNEI. The CDR3 has 13 amino acids. The CDR3 nucleotides are TGTGCCAGCACCAGACAGTTGAACACTGAAGCTTTCTTT. It yields the protein CASTRQLNTEAFF.

This chain links TRBV7-8 with TRBJ1-4; D remains unclear. The V gene lost 2 bases and the J gene lost 5 bases, with 6 bases spanning the gap. This CDR3 contains 13 residues. From germline, CDR1 is SGHVS and CDR2 FQNEAQ. The CDR3 is CASSLILNEKLFF. CDR3 nucleotides: TGTGCCAGCAGCTTAATCTTGAATGAAAAACTGTTTTTT. The full variable domain, rest sourced from reference TRBV7-8 and TRBJ1-4, is GAGVSQSPRYKVAKRGQDVALRCDPISGHVSLFWYQQALGQGPEFLTYFQNEAQLDKSGLPSDRFFAERPEGSVSTLKIQRTQQEDSAVYLCASSLILNEKLFFGSGTQLSVL.

This chain joins TRBV7-9 and TRBJ2-3; 10 positions agree with TRBD1. Per the germline V gene, CDR1 is SEHNR and CDR2 is FQNEAQ (reference sequence). The V gene end was trimmed by 8 bases and the J gene end by 3 bases; junction bases not matched to a gene: 5. This CDR3 is built from 14 residues. The CDR3 nucleotides are TGTGCCAGCGGATGGGACAGGGGTACAGATACGCAGTATTTT. Its translation is CASGWDRGTDTQYF.

This clone was seen a handful of times. The chain employs TRBV5-4 and TRBJ2-3, with 7 positions matching TRBD2. The length of the CDR3 is 14 residues. V gave up 4 bases and J gave up 4 bases; unmatched junction bases: 6. In germline, CDR1 is SGHNT, CDR2 YYREEE (reference sequence). CDR3 nucleotides: TGTGCCAGCAGCCTAGGACTAGAAGCAGATACGCAGTATTTT. Its protein product is CASSLGLEADTQYF. Looking up the rest from reference TRBV5-4 and TRBJ2-3 gives the full variable domain: ETGVTQSPTHLIKTRGQQVTLRCSSQSGHNTVSWYQQALGQGPQFIFQYYREEENGRGNFPPRFSGLQFPNYSSELNVNALELDDSALYLCASSLGLEADTQYFGPGTRLTVL.

The gene calls are TRBV7-2 and TRBJ2-1; D is possibly TRBD2 (5 bases). V was clipped by 5 bases and J by 5 bases, with 19 bases between them. Germline CDR1 is SGHTA and CDR2 is FQGNSA. The CDR3 is made up of 16 amino acids. CDR3 DNA sequence: TGTGCCAGCAGCCCCCGACTAACGCTGGAGCACAATGAGCAGTTCTTC. The encoded protein is CASSPRLTLEHNEQFF.

The chain recombines TRBV27 with TRBJ2-1, with D maybe TRBD2 (7 bases). This CDR3 spans 13 amino acids. V lost 4 bases and J 10 bases, leaving 14 bases between the germline ends. Germline CDR1 and CDR2: MNHEY and SMNVEV (reference sequence). CDR3 region: CASSWGGAGEQFF. As DNA, the CDR3 is TGTGCCAGCAGTTGGGGGGGGGCGGGAGAGCAGTTCTTC.

The rearrangement links TRBV7-8 to TRBJ2-7; D is possibly TRBD2 (6 bases). Between the trimmed V and J ends, which lost 5 bases and 0 bases, there was a span of 14 bases. This CDR3 comprises 15 residues. CDR1 and CDR2 from the germline V gene are SGHVS and FQNEAQ. This chain's CDR3 is CASSPAGLSSYEQYF. CDR3 DNA sequence: TGTGCCAGCAGCCCAGCGGGTTTGAGCTCCTACGAGCAGTACTTC.

The chain joins TRBV19 to TRBJ2-7; 8 nucleotides line up with TRBD1. Losses at the gene ends were 2 bases for V and 3 bases for J; bases not matched to a gene: 3. Germline CDR1 is LNHDA and CDR2 is SQIVND (reference sequence). This CDR3 region has 14 residues. The CDR3 region has the DNA TGTGCCAGTAGTATAAGACAGGGGTACTACGAGCAGTACTTC. Translated: CASSIRQGYYEQYF. The full variable domain, in which reference TRBV19 and TRBJ2-7 provide the parts outside the CDR3, is DGGITQSPKYLFRKEGQNVTLSCEQNLNHDAMYWYRQDPGQGLRLIYYSQIVNDFQKGDIAEGYSVSREKKESFPLTVTSAQKNPTAFYLCASSIRQGYYEQYFGPGTRLTVT.

This clone was seen a single time. The chain links TRBV25-1 to TRBJ2-2; TRBD2 might be the D (5 bases). The CDR3 loop spans 16 amino acids. CDR1 is MGHDK, CDR2 SYGVNS, per germline. The V gene lost 5 bases and the J gene lost 3 bases, with 16 bases spanning the gap. In DNA form, the CDR3 reads TGTGCCAGCAGTCCGGCTAGCTCAGCCTACACCGGGGAGCTGTTTTTT. It yields the protein CASSPASSAYTGELFF.

This chain links TRBV19 with TRBJ1-1, with no clear D. Trimming pared 4 bases from V and 4 bases from J, leaving 16 bases between. Germline V lookup: CDR1 LNHDA, CDR2 SQIVND (reference sequence). The CDR3 sequence is 15 residues long. The chain's CDR3 is CASSNSRRSGTEAFF. The CDR3 nucleotides read TGTGCCAGTAGTAATTCGAGAAGGAGTGGCACTGAAGCTTTCTTT.

The chain joins TRBV28 to TRBJ2-5; TRBD2 agrees at 8 bases. Germline CDR1 and CDR2: MDHEN and SYDVKM. Trimming cost V 2 bases and J 4 bases; bases outside gene matches: 6. The CDR3 extends over 15 amino acids. The CDR3 is CASSLGLAGPETQYF. DNA of the CDR3: TGTGCCAGCAGTTTAGGGCTAGCGGGTCCAGAGACCCAGTACTTC.

This rearrangement joins TRBV5-1 to TRBJ1-4, with unresolved D. Germline V CDR1 and CDR2: SGHRS, YFSETQ. V was clipped by 6 bases and J by 5 bases, with 14 bases between them. This CDR3 spans 14 amino acids. Here the CDR3 reads CASTPQSTNEKLFF. In DNA form, the CDR3 reads TGCGCCAGCACCCCTCAATCTACCAATGAAAAACTGTTTTTT.

The chain has TRBV28 and TRBJ2-4; 8 positions match TRBD1. CDR3 size: 16 residues. Germline V gene lookup returns CDR1 MDHEN and CDR2 SYDVKM. J gave up 0 bases and V 6 bases, and 7 bases lay outside the gene matches. The CDR3 region has the DNA TGTGCCAGCAGCCATCAGGGGGCACTAGCCAAAAACATTCAGTACTTC. Residues: CASSHQGALAKNIQYF.